This is a list of T cell receptor beta chains from one sample in a study of blood T cell dynamics during melanoma immunotherapy. Produced via immunoSEQ multiplex PCR; TCRdb's table is partial and in-frame only. The sample lists approximately 6,900 clones, approximately 83% occurring once. This specimen consisted of blood, obtained from a patient treated with checkpoint blockade. These receptors came from a human donor with melanoma. The conserved cysteine and the conserved F or W are not part of the CDR3 here. Each record gives: J gene, clone size, V gene, CDR3 protein. Clone size is shown for a subset of rows, as once, few, many or a class of expanded clone.

J gene: TRBJ2-7; clone size: few; V gene: TRBV28; CDR3 protein: ASSSLRTSGRSEQY
J gene: TRBJ1-3; clone size: -; V gene: TRBV28; CDR3 protein: ASSFGTRGGNTIY
J gene: TRBJ2-7; clone size: -; V gene: TRBV28; CDR3 protein: ASSLFSSPTLEQY
J gene: TRBJ2-7; clone size: -; V gene: TRBV4-2; CDR3 protein: ASSQRTGESYEQY
J gene: TRBJ2-7; clone size: -; V gene: TRBV30; CDR3 protein: AWSVLAGTGSYEQY
J gene: TRBJ1-2; clone size: few; V gene: TRBV7-7; CDR3 protein: ASSLTGGYGYT
J gene: -; clone size: -; V gene: TRBV7-9; CDR3 protein: ASSFTGTVSYEQY
J gene: TRBJ2-7; clone size: -; V gene: TRBV6-5; CDR3 protein: ASSQGGGYYEQY
J gene: TRBJ1-5; clone size: -; V gene: TRBV7-8; CDR3 protein: ASSFYAGSNQPQH
J gene: -; clone size: -; V gene: TRBV27; CDR3 protein: ASSSLAAGDYEQY
J gene: TRBJ1-2; clone size: -; V gene: TRBV4-2; CDR3 protein: ASSQEEPNYGYT
J gene: TRBJ1-2; clone size: -; V gene: TRBV6-5; CDR3 protein: ASSTDGQGVYGYT
J gene: TRBJ1-4; clone size: -; V gene: TRBV7-9; CDR3 protein: ASSLGAGGREKLF
J gene: TRBJ1-5; clone size: once; V gene: TRBV30; CDR3 protein: AWSQGDNQPQH
J gene: TRBJ2-7; clone size: once; V gene: TRBV11-2; CDR3 protein: ASSRLAGPSYEQY
J gene: TRBJ2-3; clone size: -; V gene: TRBV10-3; CDR3 protein: AISAQPAGGSSTQY
J gene: TRBJ2-7; clone size: -; V gene: TRBV5-1; CDR3 protein: ASSSGLAGRGPYEQY
J gene: TRBJ1-4; clone size: -; V gene: TRBV28; CDR3 protein: ASSLRQGKISTNEKLF
J gene: TRBJ2-7; clone size: -; V gene: TRBV7-9; CDR3 protein: ASSFGTGSSYEQY
J gene: TRBJ1-1; clone size: -; V gene: TRBV29-1; CDR3 protein: SVENTVLNTEAF
J gene: TRBJ2-7; clone size: -; V gene: TRBV4-2; CDR3 protein: ASSQDRGLGGIYEQY
J gene: TRBJ1-2; clone size: -; V gene: TRBV5-8; CDR3 protein: ASSLPYRGYT
J gene: -; clone size: -; V gene: TRBV5-4; CDR3 protein: ASSSSGPSYEQY
J gene: TRBJ2-7; clone size: -; V gene: TRBV2; CDR3 protein: ASSWEGNEQY
J gene: TRBJ2-1; clone size: -; V gene: TRBV7-9; CDR3 protein: ASTRREDRAPGNEQF
J gene: TRBJ1-1; clone size: -; V gene: TRBV19; CDR3 protein: ASRGANRGPNTEAF
J gene: TRBJ2-7; clone size: -; V gene: TRBV11-3; CDR3 protein: ASSRGQGYEQY
J gene: TRBJ2-7; clone size: -; V gene: TRBV27; CDR3 protein: ASSYSRGDEQY
J gene: TRBJ1-4; clone size: -; V gene: TRBV6-5; CDR3 protein: ASRGTGDEKLF
J gene: TRBJ1-1; clone size: -; V gene: TRBV14; CDR3 protein: ASSQEDSLYTEAF
J gene: TRBJ1-4; clone size: -; V gene: TRBV11-2; CDR3 protein: ASSLRSQKNEKLF
J gene: TRBJ2-7; clone size: -; V gene: TRBV18; CDR3 protein: ASSPRGERQY
J gene: TRBJ1-5; clone size: -; V gene: TRBV2; CDR3 protein: ASMVGRNQPQH
J gene: TRBJ2-7; clone size: -; V gene: TRBV28; CDR3 protein: ASINNREGEQY
J gene: TRBJ2-3; clone size: -; V gene: TRBV28; CDR3 protein: ASSLGGGETDTQY
J gene: TRBJ1-4; clone size: -; V gene: TRBV29-1; CDR3 protein: SALPGQGAGGEKLF
J gene: TRBJ2-2; clone size: -; V gene: TRBV25-1; CDR3 protein: ASSSLTGTGELF
J gene: TRBJ1-2; clone size: -; V gene: TRBV5-1; CDR3 protein: ASSLTQAHGYT
J gene: TRBJ2-1; clone size: -; V gene: TRBV19; CDR3 protein: ASSILSSYNEQF
J gene: TRBJ2-7; clone size: -; V gene: TRBV5-4; CDR3 protein: ASSNSSGRADYEQY
J gene: TRBJ2-7; clone size: -; V gene: TRBV6-5; CDR3 protein: ASSYTRTMGEQY
J gene: TRBJ1-5; clone size: -; V gene: TRBV19; CDR3 protein: ASSYLKGGSRTNQPQH
J gene: TRBJ1-2; clone size: -; V gene: TRBV6-1; CDR3 protein: ASRQGPLYGYT